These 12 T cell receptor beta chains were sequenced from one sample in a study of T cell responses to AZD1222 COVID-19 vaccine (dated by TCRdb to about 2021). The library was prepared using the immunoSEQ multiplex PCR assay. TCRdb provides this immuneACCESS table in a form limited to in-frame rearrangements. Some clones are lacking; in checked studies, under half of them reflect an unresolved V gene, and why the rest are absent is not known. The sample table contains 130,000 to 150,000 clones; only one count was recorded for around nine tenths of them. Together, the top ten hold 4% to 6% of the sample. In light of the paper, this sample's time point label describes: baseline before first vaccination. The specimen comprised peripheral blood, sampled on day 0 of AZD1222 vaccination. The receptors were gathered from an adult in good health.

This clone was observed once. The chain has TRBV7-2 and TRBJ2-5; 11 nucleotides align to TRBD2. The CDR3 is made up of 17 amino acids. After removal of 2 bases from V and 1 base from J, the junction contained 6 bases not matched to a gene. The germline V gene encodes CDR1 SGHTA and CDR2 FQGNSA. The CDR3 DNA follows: TGTGCCAGCAGCTTAATTAGCGGGGGGGCCGGCCAAGAGACCCAGTACTTC. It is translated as CASSLISGGAGQETQYF.

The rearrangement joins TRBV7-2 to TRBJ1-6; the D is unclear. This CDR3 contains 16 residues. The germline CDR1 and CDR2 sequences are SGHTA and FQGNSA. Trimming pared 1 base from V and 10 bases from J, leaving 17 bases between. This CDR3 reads CASSLVKLGHGSPLHF. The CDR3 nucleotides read TGTGCCAGCAGCTTAGTAAAACTCGGCCACGGGTCACCCCTCCACTTT.

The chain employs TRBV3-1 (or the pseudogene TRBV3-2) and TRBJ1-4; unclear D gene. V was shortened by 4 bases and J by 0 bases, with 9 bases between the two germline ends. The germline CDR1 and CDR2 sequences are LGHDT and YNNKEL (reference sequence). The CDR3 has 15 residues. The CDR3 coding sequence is TGTGCCAGCAGCCTTGCTCTTGCAACTAATGAAAAACTGTTTTTT. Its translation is CASSLALATNEKLFF.

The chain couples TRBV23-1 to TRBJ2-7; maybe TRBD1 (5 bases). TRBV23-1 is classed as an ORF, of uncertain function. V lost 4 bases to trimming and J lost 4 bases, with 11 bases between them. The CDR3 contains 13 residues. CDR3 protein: CASSLYRNYEQYF. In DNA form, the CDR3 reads TGCGCCAGCAGTCTATACAGGAATTACGAGCAGTACTTC.

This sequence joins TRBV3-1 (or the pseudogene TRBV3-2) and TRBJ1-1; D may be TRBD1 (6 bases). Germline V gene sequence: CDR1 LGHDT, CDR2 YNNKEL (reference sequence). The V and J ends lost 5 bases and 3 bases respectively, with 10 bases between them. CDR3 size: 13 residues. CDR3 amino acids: CASSYKGDTEAFF. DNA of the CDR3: TGTGCCAGCAGCTATAAGGGGGACACTGAAGCTTTCTTT.

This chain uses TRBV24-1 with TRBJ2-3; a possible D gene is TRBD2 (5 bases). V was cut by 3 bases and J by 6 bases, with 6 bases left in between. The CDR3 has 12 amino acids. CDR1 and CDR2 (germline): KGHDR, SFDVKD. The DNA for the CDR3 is TGTGCCACCAGTGATCGGAGGGATACGCAGTATTTT. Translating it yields CATSDRRDTQYF.

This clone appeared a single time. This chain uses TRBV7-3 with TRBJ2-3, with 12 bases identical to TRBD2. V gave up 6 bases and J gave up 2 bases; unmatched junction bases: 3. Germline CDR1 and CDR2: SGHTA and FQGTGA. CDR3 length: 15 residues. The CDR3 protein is CASRLAGGHTDTQYF. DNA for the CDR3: TGTGCCAGCAGACTAGCGGGAGGCCACACAGATACGCAGTATTTT.

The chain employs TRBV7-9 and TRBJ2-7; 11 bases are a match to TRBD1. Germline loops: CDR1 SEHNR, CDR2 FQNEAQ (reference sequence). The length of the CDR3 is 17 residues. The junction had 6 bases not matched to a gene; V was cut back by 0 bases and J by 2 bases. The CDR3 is CASSLAELGQGAYEQYF. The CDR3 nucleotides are TGTGCCAGCAGCTTAGCTGAACTGGGACAGGGGGCCTACGAGCAGTACTTC.

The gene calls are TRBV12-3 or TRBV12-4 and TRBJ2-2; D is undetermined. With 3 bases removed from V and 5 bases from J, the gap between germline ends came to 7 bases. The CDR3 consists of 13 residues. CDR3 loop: CASSFGVTGELFF. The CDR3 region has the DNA TGTGCCAGCAGTTTTGGGGTGACCGGGGAGCTGTTTTTT.

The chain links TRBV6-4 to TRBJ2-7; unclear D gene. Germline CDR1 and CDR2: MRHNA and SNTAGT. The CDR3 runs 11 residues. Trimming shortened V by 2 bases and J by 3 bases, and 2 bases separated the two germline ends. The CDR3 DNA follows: TGTGCCAGCAGTGACGGCTACGAGCAGTACTTC. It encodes CASSDGYEQYF.

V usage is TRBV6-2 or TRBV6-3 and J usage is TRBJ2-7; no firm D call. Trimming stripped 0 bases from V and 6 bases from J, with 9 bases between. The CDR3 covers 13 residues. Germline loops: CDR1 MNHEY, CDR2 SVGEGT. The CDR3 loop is CASSYSYDLEQYF. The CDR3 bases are TGTGCCAGCAGTTACTCGTACGATCTCGAGCAGTACTTC.

CDR3 nucleotides: TGTGCCACCAGTGCCCTCGGGGATCCCCAGCCCCAGCATTTT. It encodes CATSALGDPQPQHF. The chain links TRBV24-1 to TRBJ1-5, with D uncertain. The CDR3 consists of 14 residues. Germline loops: CDR1 KGHDR, CDR2 SFDVKD. V lost 5 bases and J lost 7, with 14 bases in between.